The 27 T cell receptor beta chains in this list originate from one sample, sequenced in a study of T-cell memory formation after mild COVID-19. MiXCR, run by TCRdb on the 5' RACE reads, gives a single entry per CDR3 protein. The sample consists of some 300,000 distinct CDR3 sequences, roughly 19% of them appearing once. Sequenced material: PBMCs or a T cell subset sorted from them (not recorded which). The receptors were gathered from a young man who had mild COVID-19 (a few samples of this study predate the infection). Cell type and time point are not known.

The gene calls are TRBV11-2 and TRBJ2-3; TRBD1 might be the D (6 bases). Germline V gene lookup returns CDR1 SGHAT and CDR2 FQNNGV. CDR3 length equals 17 residues. Trimming pared 2 bases from V and 2 bases from J, leaving 17 bases between. CDR3 DNA: TGTGCCAGCAGCTTACTGTCAGGGGATCGGAACACAGATACGCAGTATTTT. As protein: CASSLLSGDRNTDTQYF.

This sequence joins TRBV7-9 and TRBJ2-7, with D tentatively TRBD1 (5 bases). Trimming pared 8 bases from V and 7 bases from J, leaving 18 bases between. Germline V gene data show CDR1 as SEHNR and CDR2 as FQNEAQ (reference sequence). This CDR3 has 13 residues. The CDR3 loop is CASGAQAGSEQYF. CDR3 nucleotides: TGTGCCAGCGGGGCGCAGGCCGGTTCGGAGCAGTACTTC.

There are a few counts of this clonotype. The chain uses TRBV7-9 and TRBJ1-2; perhaps TRBD1 as D (5 bases). There are 16 residues in the CDR3. V gave up 5 bases and J gave up 4 bases, with 20 bases separating them. CDR1 SEHNR and CDR2 FQNEAQ come from the germline V gene (reference sequence). In DNA form, the CDR3 reads TGTGCCAGCAGCCCCAAGCCCGGGGGTGTTTTCTATGGCTACACCTTC. Translated, it gives CASSPKPGGVFYGYTF. Filled out from reference TRBV7-9 and TRBJ1-2, the complete variable domain reads DTGVSQNPRHKITKRGQNVTFRCDPISEHNRLYWYRQTLGQGPEFLTYFQNEAQLEKSRLLSDRFSAERPKGSFSTLEIQRTEQGDSAMYLCASSPKPGGVFYGYTFGSGTRLTVV.

This chain links TRBV7-9 with TRBJ2-7; TRBD1 might be the D (5 bases). Per the germline V gene, CDR1 is SEHNR and CDR2 is FQNEAQ (reference sequence). Trimming left V 5 bases short and J 5 bases short, with 13 bases between. CDR3 length equals 13 residues. CDR3 bases: TGTGCCAGCAGCACAGGCGGACGCGACGAGCAGTACGTC. This gives the protein CASSTGGRDEQYV.

This clonotype was seen a handful of times. V and J are TRBV6-1 and TRBJ2-1; either TRBD1 or TRBD2 may fit D (5 bases each). The CDR3 has 15 amino acids. Trimming cost V 4 bases and J 2 bases, with 12 bases left between them. Per the germline V gene, CDR1 is MNHNS and CDR2 is SASEGT. CDR3: CASSGGGRTYNEQFF. In DNA form, the CDR3 reads TGTGCCAGCAGTGGTGGGGGACGTACCTACAATGAGCAGTTCTTC.

This clonotype was observed a few times. This chain joins TRBV7-9 and TRBJ1-1, with a weak D call TRBD1 (6 bases). Trimming removed 1 base from V and 9 bases from J, with 18 bases in between. The germline CDR1 and CDR2 sequences are SEHNR and FQNEAQ (reference sequence). The CDR3 is made up of 15 amino acids. The CDR3 is CASSLEGGSPGKAFF. The CDR3 DNA reads as TGTGCCAGCAGCTTAGAAGGGGGGAGCCCTGGTAAAGCTTTCTTT.

This clonotype was picked up a small number of times. The rearrangement links TRBV2 to TRBJ2-7; the match to TRBD1 covers 8 bases. Unmatched junction bases numbered 6, after V lost 3 bases and J lost 5 bases. This CDR3 is 14 amino acids long. The germline V gene has CDR1 SNHLY and CDR2 FYNNEI. The CDR3 sequence: CASSEQGAQDEQYV. CDR3 coding DNA: TGTGCCAGCAGTGAGCAGGGGGCGCAGGACGAGCAGTACGTC.

The sample holds many counts of this clonotype. This rearrangement joins TRBV12-3 or TRBV12-4 to TRBJ1-5, with TRBD1 identical over 7 bases. The trim removed 6 bases at V and 5 bases at J, leaving 4 bases unmatched. This CDR3 is 13 amino acids long. Here the CDR3 DNA reads TGTGCCAGCAGGATGACAGGGTATCAGCCCCAGCATTTT. Its protein product is CASRMTGYQPQHF.

This clonotype has a single count. This sequence joins TRBV3-1 and TRBJ1-1; no firm D call. V was shortened by 0 bases and J by 7 bases, with 24 bases between the two germline ends. This CDR3 is built from 18 residues. Germline-derived CDR1 and CDR2 are LGHDT and YNNKEL (reference sequence). The CDR3 protein is CASSQDIGLDGVVGEAFF. As DNA, the CDR3 is TGTGCCAGCAGCCAAGATATAGGCTTGGACGGTGTAGTGGGTGAAGCTTTCTTT.

Only a few counts were recorded for this clonotype. The rearrangement links TRBV5-6 to TRBJ2-7; no clear D gene. This CDR3 has 13 amino acids. V was cut by 4 bases and J by 6 bases, with 14 bases left in between. CDR1 is SGHDT and CDR2 is YYEEEE in the germline V gene. The CDR3 sequence is CASSRNRVGEQYV. CDR3 DNA sequence: TGTGCCAGCAGCCGGAACCGGGTGGGCGAGCAGTACGTC.

The chain carries TRBV5-6 and TRBJ2-3; 8 bases map to TRBD2. Germline-derived CDR1 and CDR2 are SGHDT and YYEEEE. V was pared by 4 bases and J by 4 bases, with 11 bases of the junction left unmatched. The CDR3 is 16 residues long. CDR3 region: CASSPSGLVFPDTQYF. CDR3 DNA: TGTGCCAGCAGCCCATCGGGACTAGTGTTTCCAGATACGCAGTATTTT.

Only a few counts were recorded for this clonotype. The chain recombines TRBV18 with TRBJ1-6; 8 nucleotides agree with TRBD1. Trimming removed 6 bases from V and 10 bases from J; junction bases left unmatched: 8. The CDR3 covers 14 residues. The germline CDR1 and CDR2 sequences are KGHSH and LQKENI. CDR3 DNA: TGTGCCAGCTCCGGACAGGGAGTCGAGTCACCCCTCCACTTT. This translates into CASSGQGVESPLHF.

The J gene is TRBJ2-7, the V gene TRBV6-5; unclear D gene. Between the trimmed V and J ends, which lost 0 bases and 4 bases, there was a span of 13 bases. Germline lookup yields CDR1 MNHEY and CDR2 SVGAGI. This CDR3 spans 15 amino acids. The CDR3 loop is CASSYSNSGVYEQYF. The CDR3 nucleotides are TGTGCCAGCAGTTACTCGAATTCGGGCGTATACGAGCAGTACTTC.

The chain combines TRBV7-9 with TRBJ2-5; a possible D gene is TRBD2 (7 bases). The CDR3 sequence is 14 residues long. Trimming removed 5 bases from V and 0 bases from J, with 10 bases in between. CDR1 is SEHNR, CDR2 FQNEAQ, per germline (reference sequence). The CDR3 loop is CASSKGGYQETQYF. In DNA, the CDR3 is TGTGCCAGCAGCAAGGGGGGGTACCAAGAGACCCAGTACTTC.

The V gene is TRBV7-2, the J gene TRBJ2-7; the match to TRBD2 covers 14 bases. V was pared by 2 bases and J by 6 bases, with 6 bases of the junction left unmatched. This CDR3 has 16 residues. Germline values: CDR1 SGHTA, CDR2 FQGNSA. In nucleotides, the CDR3 is TGTGCCAGCAGCTTATACTATGGACTAGCGGGGGGCGAGCAGTACTTC. Its protein product is CASSLYYGLAGGEQYF.

This rearrangement joins TRBV6-4 to TRBJ2-3; tentatively, D is TRBD1 or TRBD2 (5 bases each). CDR1 is MRHNA, CDR2 SNTAGT, per germline. The ends were cut back, 2 bases at V and 2 bases at J, with 8 bases in the middle. The CDR3 runs to 14 residues. The CDR3 sequence: CASSDRGDTDTQYF. The CDR3 bases are TGTGCCAGCAGTGACCGGGGCGACACAGATACGCAGTATTTT.

This clonotype has only a few counts. The rearrangement joins TRBV5-6 to TRBJ1-5; D ambiguous. With 8 bases removed from V and 1 base from J, the gap between germline ends came to 7 bases. CDR3 size: 12 residues. From germline, CDR1 is SGHDT and CDR2 YYEEEE. In DNA form, the CDR3 reads TGTGCCAGAGGGAGAAGCAATCAGCCCCAGCATTTT. It specifies CARGRSNQPQHF.

The chain carries TRBV4-3 and TRBJ1-3; D ambiguous. Germline V gives CDR1 LGHNA, CDR2 YSLEER. V lost 0 bases, J lost 0 bases, and 9 bases lay in between. The CDR3 spans 16 residues. This CDR3 is CASSQEAGASGNTIYF. The CDR3 DNA is TGCGCCAGCAGCCAAGAAGCAGGCGCCTCTGGAAACACCATATATTTT.

This chain uses TRBV6-6 with TRBJ2-1; D assignment may be TRBD1 or TRBD2 (6 bases each). The CDR3 runs 14 residues. Germline V gives CDR1 MNHNY, CDR2 SVGAGI (reference sequence). V was shortened by 2 bases and J by 7 bases, with 12 bases between the two germline ends. CDR3: CASSYGGQLNEQFF. CDR3 coding DNA: TGTGCCAGCAGTTACGGGGGGCAGCTTAATGAGCAGTTCTTC.

This clonotype was recorded a few times. The chain combines TRBV7-9 with TRBJ1-2, with 7 bases matching TRBD1. The length of the CDR3 is 14 residues. Trimming removed 4 bases from V and 3 bases from J; junction bases left unmatched: 5. CDR1 and CDR2 from the germline V gene are SEHNR and FQNEAQ (reference sequence). CDR3 sequence reads: CASSSYGTDYGYTF. The CDR3 region has the DNA TGTGCCAGCAGCTCGTACGGGACAGACTATGGCTACACCTTC.

J is TRBJ2-5 and V is TRBV7-6; 9 positions agree with TRBD1. The CDR3 length is 14 residues. Germline CDR1 reads SGHVS; CDR2 reads FNYEAQ. V was clipped by 3 bases and J by 5 bases; unmatched bases: 4. In DNA, the CDR3 is TGTGCCAGCAGCTTTGACAGGGGGGGGGAGACCCAGTACTTC. Encoded protein: CASSFDRGGETQYF.

Only a few counts were recorded for this clonotype. V and J are TRBV7-2 and TRBJ2-5; 8 bases line up with TRBD2. This CDR3 contains 15 residues. Germline values: CDR1 SGHTA, CDR2 FQGNSA. V lost 2 bases to trimming and J lost 5 bases; unmatched junction nucleotides: 7. This CDR3 is CASSLPTSGAETQYF. The CDR3 DNA follows: TGTGCCAGCAGCTTACCCACTAGCGGCGCCGAGACCCAGTACTTC.

V is TRBV29-1 and J is TRBJ1-2; 7 bases agree with TRBD1. The CDR3 totals 11 residues. Per the germline V gene, CDR1 is SQVTM and CDR2 is ANQGSEA. Trimming at V came to 7 bases and at J to 4 bases, leaving 3 bases not matched to a gene. DNA for the CDR3: TGCAGCGCGGGGGACAGCTATGGCTACACCTTC. Translating it yields CSAGDSYGYTF.

This clonotype was detected only a few times. The chain is built from TRBV4-1 and TRBJ1-2, with 8 bases fitting TRBD1. This CDR3 has 14 residues. Germline values: CDR1 MGHRA, CDR2 YSYEKL. Unmatched junction bases numbered 7, after V lost 2 bases and J lost 8 bases. The CDR3 here is CASSQQGQARGYTF. The CDR3 DNA reads as TGCGCCAGCAGCCAACAGGGACAGGCTCGGGGCTACACCTTC.

Only a few counts were recorded for this clonotype. The chain has TRBV5-1 and TRBJ2-3; 8 bases match TRBD2. V lost 1 base, J lost 5 bases, and 12 bases stayed unmatched. The germline V gene encodes CDR1 SGHRS and CDR2 YFSETQ. This CDR3 is built from 17 residues. Here the CDR3 reads CASSLISSGAGGDTQYF. The CDR3 DNA follows: TGCGCCAGCAGCTTGATCTCCAGCGGGGCGGGGGGAGATACGCAGTATTTT.

The chain recombines TRBV6-6 with TRBJ1-3; 8 nucleotides agree with TRBD1. J lost 0 bases, V lost 4 bases, and 5 bases had no gene match. Germline assignment: CDR1 MNHNY and CDR2 SVGAGI (reference sequence). The CDR3 runs 16 residues. The CDR3 spells CASSWGQASSGNTIYF. The DNA for the CDR3 is TGTGCCAGCAGTTGGGGACAGGCAAGCTCTGGAAACACCATATATTTT.

This clonotype showed up just a few times. The genes are TRBV10-3 and TRBJ1-1, with TRBD1 matching 8 bases. This CDR3 comprises 14 residues. J gave up 10 bases and V 0 bases, and 7 bases lay outside the gene matches. Germline V gives CDR1 ENHRY, CDR2 SYGVKD. This CDR3 is CAISESLTGEAAFF. The CDR3 nucleotides are TGTGCCATCAGTGAGTCCCTGACAGGGGAGGCAGCTTTCTTT.